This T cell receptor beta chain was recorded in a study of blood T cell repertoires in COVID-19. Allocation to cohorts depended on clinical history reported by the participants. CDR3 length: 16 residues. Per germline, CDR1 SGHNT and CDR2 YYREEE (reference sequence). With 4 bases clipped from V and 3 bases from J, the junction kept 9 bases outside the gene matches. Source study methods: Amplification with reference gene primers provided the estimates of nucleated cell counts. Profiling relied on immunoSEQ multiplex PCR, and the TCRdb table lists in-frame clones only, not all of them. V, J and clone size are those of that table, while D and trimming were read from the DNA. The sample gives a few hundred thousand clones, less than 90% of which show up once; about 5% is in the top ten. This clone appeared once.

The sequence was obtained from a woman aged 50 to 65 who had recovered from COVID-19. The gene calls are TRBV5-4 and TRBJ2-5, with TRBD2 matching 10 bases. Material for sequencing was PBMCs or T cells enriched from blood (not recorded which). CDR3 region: CASSKTSGEPKETQYF. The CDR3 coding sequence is TGTGCCAGCAGCAAAACTAGCGGGGAGCCCAAAGAGACCCAGTACTTC.